The text below deals with one TCR beta chain. Its antigen is still unknown. Sequencing of the DNA from cultured CD4+ T cells was carried out with the Oncomine TCR Beta short-read assay. TCRdb analysed the PCR reads with MiXCR anew, one entry per CDR3 protein. Seen here are several thousand distinct CDR3 sequences, about 57% observed once, and the top ten hold about 15%. The treatment denotes: approximately nine-day PBMC culture with coronavirus spike peptide pools or control peptides (ViraFEST assay). The sample belongs to a study of vaccination and CD4 T cells after COVID-19. The CDR3 has 12 amino acids. V shed 4 bases and J shed 8 bases, with 11 bases lying between them.

The chain links TRBV12-3 or TRBV12-4 to TRBJ1-2; D is uncertain. The specimen was cultured CD4+ T cells from blood, collected after SARS-CoV-2 vaccination. This receptor was taken from a human donor with COVID-19. The CDR3 DNA follows: TGTGCCAGCAGTTATTCATTGAAGGGCTACACCTTC. Translation: CASSYSLKGYTF.